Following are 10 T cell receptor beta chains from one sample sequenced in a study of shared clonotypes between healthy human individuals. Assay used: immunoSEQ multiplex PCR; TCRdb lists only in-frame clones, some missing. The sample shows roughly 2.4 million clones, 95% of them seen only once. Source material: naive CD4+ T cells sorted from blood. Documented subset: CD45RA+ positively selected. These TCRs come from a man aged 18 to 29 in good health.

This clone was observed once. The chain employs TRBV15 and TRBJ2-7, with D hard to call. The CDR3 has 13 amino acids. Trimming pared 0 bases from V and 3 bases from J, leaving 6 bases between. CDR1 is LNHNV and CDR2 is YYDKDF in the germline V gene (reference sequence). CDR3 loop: CATSREASYEQYF. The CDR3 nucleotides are TGTGCCACCAGCAGAGAGGCAAGCTACGAGCAGTACTTC.

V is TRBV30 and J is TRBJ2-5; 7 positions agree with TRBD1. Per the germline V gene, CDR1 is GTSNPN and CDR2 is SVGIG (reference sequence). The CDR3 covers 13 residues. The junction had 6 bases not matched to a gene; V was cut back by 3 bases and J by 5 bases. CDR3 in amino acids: CAWSKGGRETQYF. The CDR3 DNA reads TGTGCCTGGAGCAAAGGGGGCAGGGAGACCCAGTACTTC.

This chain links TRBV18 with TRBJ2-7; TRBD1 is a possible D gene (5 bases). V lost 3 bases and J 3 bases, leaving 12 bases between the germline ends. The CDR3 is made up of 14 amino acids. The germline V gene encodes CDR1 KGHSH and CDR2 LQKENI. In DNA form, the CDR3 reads TGTGCCAGCTCACCGGGGCTATCAGGCTACGAGCAGTACTTC. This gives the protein CASSPGLSGYEQYF.

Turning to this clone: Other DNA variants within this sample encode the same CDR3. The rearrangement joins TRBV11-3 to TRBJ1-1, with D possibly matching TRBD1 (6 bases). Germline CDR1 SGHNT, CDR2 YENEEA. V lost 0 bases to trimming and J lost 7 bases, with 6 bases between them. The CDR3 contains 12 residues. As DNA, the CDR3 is TGTGCCAGCAGCTTAGACAGGGGTGAAGCTTTCTTT. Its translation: CASSLDRGEAFF.

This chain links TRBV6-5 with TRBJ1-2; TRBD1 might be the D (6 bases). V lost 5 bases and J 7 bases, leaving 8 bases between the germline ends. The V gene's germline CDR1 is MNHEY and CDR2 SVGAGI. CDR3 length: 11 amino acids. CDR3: CASSQGFGYTF. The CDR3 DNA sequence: TGTGCCAGCAGTCAGGGGTTTGGCTACACCTTC.

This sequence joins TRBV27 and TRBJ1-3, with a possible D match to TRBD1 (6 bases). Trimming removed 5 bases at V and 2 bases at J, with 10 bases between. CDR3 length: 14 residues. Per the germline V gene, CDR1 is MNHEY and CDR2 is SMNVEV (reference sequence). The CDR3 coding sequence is TGTGCCAGCAGTGTCGGACAGCCTGGAAACACCATATATTTT. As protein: CASSVGQPGNTIYF.

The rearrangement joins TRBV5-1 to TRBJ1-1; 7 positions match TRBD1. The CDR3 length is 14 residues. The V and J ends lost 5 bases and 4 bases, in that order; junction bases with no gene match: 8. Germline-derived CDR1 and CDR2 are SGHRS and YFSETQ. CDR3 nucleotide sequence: TGCGCCAGCAGTCAAACAGGGGTCGGCACTGAAGCTTTCTTT. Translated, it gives CASSQTGVGTEAFF.

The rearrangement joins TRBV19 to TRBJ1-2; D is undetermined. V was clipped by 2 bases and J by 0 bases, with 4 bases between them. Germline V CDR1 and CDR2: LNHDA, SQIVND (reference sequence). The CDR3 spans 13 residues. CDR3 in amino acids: CASSISSNYGYTF. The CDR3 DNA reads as TGTGCCAGTAGTATAAGTTCTAACTATGGCTACACCTTC.

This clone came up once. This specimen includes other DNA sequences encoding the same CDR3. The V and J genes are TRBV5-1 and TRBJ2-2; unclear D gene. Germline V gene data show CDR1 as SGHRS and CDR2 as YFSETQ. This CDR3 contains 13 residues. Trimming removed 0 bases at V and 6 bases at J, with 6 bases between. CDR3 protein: CASSLAASGELFF. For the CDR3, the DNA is TGCGCCAGCAGCTTGGCGGCATCCGGGGAGCTGTTTTTT.

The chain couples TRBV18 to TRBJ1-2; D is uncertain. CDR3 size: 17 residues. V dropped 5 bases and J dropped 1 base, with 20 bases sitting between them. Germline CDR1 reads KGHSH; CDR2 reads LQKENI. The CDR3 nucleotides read TGTGCCAGCTCATCCTTCGTGGTCCCAGCCGGTAACTATGGCTACACCTTC. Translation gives CASSSFVVPAGNYGYTF.